Below, one T cell receptor (beta chain) is given with its context. This CDR3 spans 17 amino acids. Germline CDR1 and CDR2: SGHVS and FNYEAQ. Trimming cost V 4 bases and J 2 bases; bases outside gene matches: 11. This entry comes from a study of technical replicates of blood from a few donors. Sequencing used immunoSEQ multiplex PCR; TCRdb keeps in-frame clones, though not all of them. The table has some 60,000 clones, approximately 94% seen once. V usage is TRBV7-6 and J usage is TRBJ2-7, with TRBD1 identical over 10 bases. Sequenced input: PBMCs. The sequence was obtained from a human donor in good health. Some clones in this sample may be carry-over from other donors' samples. The CDR3 sequence is CASSSPGQGIRTYEQYF. The CDR3 DNA sequence: TGTGCCAGCAGCTCCCCGGGACAGGGGATAAGGACCTACGAGCAGTACTTC.